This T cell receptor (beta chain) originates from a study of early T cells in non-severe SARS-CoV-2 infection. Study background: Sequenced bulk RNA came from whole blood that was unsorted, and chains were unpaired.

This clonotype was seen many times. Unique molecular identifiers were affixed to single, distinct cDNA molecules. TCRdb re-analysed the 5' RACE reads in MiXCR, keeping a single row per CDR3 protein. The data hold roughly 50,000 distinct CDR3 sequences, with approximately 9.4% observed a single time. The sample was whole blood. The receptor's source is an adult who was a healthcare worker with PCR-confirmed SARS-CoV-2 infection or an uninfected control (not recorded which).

The CDR3 DNA reads TGCAGCGCCACGTCAAGAATGAACACTGAAGCTTTCTTT. The encoded protein is CSATSRMNTEAFF. The chain is built from TRBV29-1 and TRBJ1-1, with no clear D. The CDR3 is 13 amino acids. In germline, CDR1 is SQVTM, CDR2 ANQGSEA. V gave up 7 bases and J gave up 0 bases, with 12 bases separating them.